This T cell receptor (beta chain) appears in the sequencing data of a study of Graves' ophthalmopathy and Graves' hyperthyroidism. Amplification targeted the TCR beta CDR3 regions, with RNA transcripts as the source material. The authors performed first-round RT-PCR with HTBI primers and then a second-round multiplex PCR. In TCRdb, the multiplex PCR reads were re-called with MiXCR into one record per CDR3 protein. Of hundreds of thousands of distinct CDR3 sequences in the sample, about 46% were seen once. This clonotype was detected many times. What it binds is unknown. General study points: A majority of expanded thyroid clonotypes exceeding 0.001 frequency were likewise present in blood.

PBMCs were density-gradient isolated from roughly 9.6 ml fresh blood. The CDR3 length is 11 residues. The V end lost 7 bases, the J end lost 6 bases, and 12 bases lay between the germline ends. Germline V gene lookup returns CDR1 SQVTM and CDR2 ANQGSEA. Specimen: peripheral blood. This clonotype was sampled from an adult man with Graves' ophthalmopathy. The genes are TRBV29-1 and TRBJ1-2; no reliable D call. The CDR3 here is CSAGILDGYTF. The CDR3 coding sequence is TGCAGCGCCGGGATTTTAGATGGCTACACCTTC.